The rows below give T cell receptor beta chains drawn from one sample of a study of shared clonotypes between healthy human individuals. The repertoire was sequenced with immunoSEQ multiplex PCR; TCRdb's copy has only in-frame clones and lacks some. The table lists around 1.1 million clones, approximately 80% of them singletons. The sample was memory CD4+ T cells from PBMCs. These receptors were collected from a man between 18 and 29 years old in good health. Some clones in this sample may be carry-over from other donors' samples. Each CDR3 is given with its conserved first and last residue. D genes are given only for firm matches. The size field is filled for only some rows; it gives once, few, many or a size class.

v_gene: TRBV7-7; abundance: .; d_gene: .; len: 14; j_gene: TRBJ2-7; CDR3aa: CASSTRDGDYEQYF; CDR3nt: TGTGCCAGCAGCACCCGGGACGGAGACTACGAGCAGTACTTC
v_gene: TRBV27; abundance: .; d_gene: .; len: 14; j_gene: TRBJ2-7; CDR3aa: CASSLGQISYEQYF; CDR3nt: TGTGCCAGCAGTTTAGGTCAGATCTCCTACGAGCAGTACTTC
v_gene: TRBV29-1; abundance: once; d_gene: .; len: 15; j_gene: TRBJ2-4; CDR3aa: CSVVGRGGAKNIQYF; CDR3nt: TGCAGCGTTGTGGGGAGAGGGGGAGCCAAAAACATTCAGTACTTC
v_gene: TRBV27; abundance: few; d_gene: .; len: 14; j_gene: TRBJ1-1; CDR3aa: CASSSSGANTEAFF; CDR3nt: TGTGCCAGCAGTTCCTCGGGGGCGAACACTGAAGCTTTCTTT
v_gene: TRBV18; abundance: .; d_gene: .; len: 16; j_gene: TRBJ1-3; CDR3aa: CASSLFPAGEGNTIYF; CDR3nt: TGTGCCAGCTCACTCTTCCCGGCAGGGGAAGGAAACACCATATATTTT
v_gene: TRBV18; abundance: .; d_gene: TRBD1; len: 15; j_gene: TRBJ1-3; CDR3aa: CASSTGGLSGNTIYF; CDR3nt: TGTGCCAGCTCAACAGGGGGCCTCTCTGGAAACACCATATATTTT
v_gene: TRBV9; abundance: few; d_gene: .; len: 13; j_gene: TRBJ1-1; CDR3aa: CASKRVLNTEAFF; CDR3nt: TGTGCCAGCAAGAGGGTGCTGAACACTGAAGCTTTCTTT
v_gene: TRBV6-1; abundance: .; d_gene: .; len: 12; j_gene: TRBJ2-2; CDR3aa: CASRRRTGELFF; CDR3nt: TGTGCCAGCAGGAGGAGGACCGGGGAGCTGTTTTTT
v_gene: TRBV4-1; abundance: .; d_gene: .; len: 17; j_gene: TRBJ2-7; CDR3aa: CASRGAGNGLRRYEQYF; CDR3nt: TGCGCCAGCCGTGGGGCAGGGAATGGATTGCGGCGCTACGAGCAGTACTTC
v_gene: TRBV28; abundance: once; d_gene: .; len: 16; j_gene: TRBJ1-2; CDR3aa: CASRYGGALGTYGYTF; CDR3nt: TGTGCCAGCAGGTATGGAGGGGCGCTCGGTACCTATGGCTACACCTTC
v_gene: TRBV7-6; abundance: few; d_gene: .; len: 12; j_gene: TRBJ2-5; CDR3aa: CASSLIRETQYF; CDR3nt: TGTGCCAGCAGCTTAATAAGGGAGACCCAGTACTTC
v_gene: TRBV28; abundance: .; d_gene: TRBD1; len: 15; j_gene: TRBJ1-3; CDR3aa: CASRDSRGSGNTIYF; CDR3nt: TGTGCCAGCCGGGACAGCAGAGGCTCTGGAAACACCATATATTTT
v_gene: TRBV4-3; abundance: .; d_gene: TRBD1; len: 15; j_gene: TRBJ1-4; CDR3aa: CASSRGTGANEKLFF; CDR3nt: TGCGCCAGCAGCCGGGGGACAGGGGCTAATGAAAAACTGTTTTTT
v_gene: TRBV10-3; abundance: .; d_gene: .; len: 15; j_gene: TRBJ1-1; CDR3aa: CAISELTQGNTEAFF; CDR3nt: TGTGCCATCAGTGAGTTGACGCAGGGGAACACTGAAGCTTTCTTT
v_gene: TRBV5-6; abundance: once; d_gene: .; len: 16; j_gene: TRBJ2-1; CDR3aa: CASSWWAGGSYNEQFF; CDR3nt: TGTGCCAGCAGCTGGTGGGCGGGTGGTTCCTACAATGAGCAGTTCTTC
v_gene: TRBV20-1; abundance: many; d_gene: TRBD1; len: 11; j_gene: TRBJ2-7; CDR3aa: CILDRGHEQYF; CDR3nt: TGCATTCTGGACAGGGGCCACGAGCAGTACTTC
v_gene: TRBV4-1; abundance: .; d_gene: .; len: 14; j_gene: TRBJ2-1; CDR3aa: CASSERVSYNEQFF; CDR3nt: TGCGCCAGCAGCGAGCGGGTCTCCTACAATGAGCAGTTCTTC
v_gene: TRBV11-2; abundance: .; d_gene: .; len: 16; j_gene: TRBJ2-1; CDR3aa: CASTRAPSGGYNEQFF; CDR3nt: TGTGCCAGCACCCGAGCCCCCAGCGGAGGTTACAATGAGCAGTTCTTC
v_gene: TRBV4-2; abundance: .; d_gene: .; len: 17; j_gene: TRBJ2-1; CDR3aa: CASSPRLLSMMGNEQFF; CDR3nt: TGTGCCAGCAGCCCTCGCCTCCTGTCTATGATGGGCAATGAGCAGTTCTTC
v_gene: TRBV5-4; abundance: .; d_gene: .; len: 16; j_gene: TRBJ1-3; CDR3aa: CASSLDRRTSGNTIYF; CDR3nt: TGTGCCAGCAGCTTGGATCGGAGAACCTCTGGAAACACCATATATTTT
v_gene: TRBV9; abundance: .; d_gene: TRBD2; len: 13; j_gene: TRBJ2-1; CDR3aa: CASPGGRGNEQFF; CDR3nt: TGTGCCAGCCCGGGAGGAAGGGGCAATGAGCAGTTCTTC
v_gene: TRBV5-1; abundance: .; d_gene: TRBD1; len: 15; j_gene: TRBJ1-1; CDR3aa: CASSLTGGWYTEAFF; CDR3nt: TGCGCCAGCAGCTTGACAGGGGGCTGGTACACTGAAGCTTTCTTT
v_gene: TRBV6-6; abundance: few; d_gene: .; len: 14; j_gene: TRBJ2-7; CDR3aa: CASSYQRRSYEQYF; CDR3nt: TGTGCCAGCAGTTACCAACGGAGGTCCTACGAGCAGTACTTC
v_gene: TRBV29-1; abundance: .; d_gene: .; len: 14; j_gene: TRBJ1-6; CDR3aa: CSVAFGRAGSPLHF; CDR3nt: TGCAGCGTGGCCTTTGGGAGGGCTGGATCACCCCTCCACTTT
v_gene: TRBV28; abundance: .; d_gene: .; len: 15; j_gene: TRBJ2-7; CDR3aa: CASSLYRLEDPEQYF; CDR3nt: TGTGCCAGCAGTTTATATAGACTAGAGGACCCCGAGCAGTACTTC
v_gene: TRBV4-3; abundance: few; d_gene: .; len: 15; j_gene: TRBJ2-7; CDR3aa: CASSQDMPPVGEQYF; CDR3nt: TGCGCCAGCAGCCAAGATATGCCCCCTGTTGGCGAGCAGTACTTC
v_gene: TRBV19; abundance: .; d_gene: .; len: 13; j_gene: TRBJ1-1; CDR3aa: CASSIGANTEAFF; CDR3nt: TGTGCCAGTAGTATAGGCGCCAACACTGAAGCTTTCTTT
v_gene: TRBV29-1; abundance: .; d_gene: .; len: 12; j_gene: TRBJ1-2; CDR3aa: CSVAEGGYGYTF; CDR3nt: TGCAGCGTTGCTGAGGGTGGCTATGGCTACACCTTC
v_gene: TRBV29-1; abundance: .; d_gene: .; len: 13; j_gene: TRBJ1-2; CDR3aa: CSVGARLQGSYTF; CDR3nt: TGCAGCGTCGGAGCCCGATTACAGGGAAGCTACACCTTC
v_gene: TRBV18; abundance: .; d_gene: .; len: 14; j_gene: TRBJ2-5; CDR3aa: CASSPPSGGETQYF; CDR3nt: TGTGCCAGCTCACCACCATCTGGGGGAGAGACCCAGTACTTC
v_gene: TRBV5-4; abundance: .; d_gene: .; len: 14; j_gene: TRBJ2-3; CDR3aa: CASSLVGSTDTQYF; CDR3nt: TGTGCCAGCAGCTTGGTCGGGTCCACAGATACGCAGTATTTT
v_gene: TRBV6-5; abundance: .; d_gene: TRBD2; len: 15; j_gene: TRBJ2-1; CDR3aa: CASSSRTSGSREQFF; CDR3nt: TGTGCCAGCAGTTCGCGGACTAGCGGGAGTAGGGAGCAGTTCTTC
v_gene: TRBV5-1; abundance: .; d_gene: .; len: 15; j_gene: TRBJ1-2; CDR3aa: CASSLAGPPVYGYTF; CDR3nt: TGCGCCAGCAGCTTGGCGGGGCCACCCGTCTATGGCTACACCTTC
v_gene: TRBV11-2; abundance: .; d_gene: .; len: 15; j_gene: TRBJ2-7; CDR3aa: CASSFRSNPSYEQYF; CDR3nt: TGTGCCAGCAGCTTTAGGTCAAACCCTTCCTACGAGCAGTACTTC
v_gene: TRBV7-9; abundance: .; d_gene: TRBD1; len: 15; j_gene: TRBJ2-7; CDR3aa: CASSSDRGLSYEQYF; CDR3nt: TGTGCCAGCAGCTCGGACAGGGGTCTCTCCTACGAGCAGTACTTC
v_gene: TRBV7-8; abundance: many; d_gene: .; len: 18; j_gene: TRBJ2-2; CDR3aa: CASSLARQAGLGTGELFF; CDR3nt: TGTGCCAGCAGCTTAGCGAGACAGGCGGGATTGGGGACCGGGGAGCTGTTTTTT
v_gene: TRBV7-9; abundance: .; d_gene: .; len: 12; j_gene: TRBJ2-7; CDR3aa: CASSLEKTEQYF; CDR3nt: TGTGCCAGCAGCTTAGAGAAGACCGAGCAGTACTTC
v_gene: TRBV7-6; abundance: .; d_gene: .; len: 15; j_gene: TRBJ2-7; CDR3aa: CASSPSSLSSYEQYF; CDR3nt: TGTGCCAGCAGCCCTTCTAGCCTCAGCTCCTACGAGCAGTACTTC
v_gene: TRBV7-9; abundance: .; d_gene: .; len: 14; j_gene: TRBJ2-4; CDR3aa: CASSPSGAKNIQYF; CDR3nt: TGTGCCAGCAGCCCATCGGGAGCCAAAAACATTCAGTACTTC
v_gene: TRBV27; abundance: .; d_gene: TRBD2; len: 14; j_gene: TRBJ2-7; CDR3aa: CASGSGRESYEQYF; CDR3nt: TGTGCCAGCGGTAGCGGGAGGGAGAGCTACGAGCAGTACTTC
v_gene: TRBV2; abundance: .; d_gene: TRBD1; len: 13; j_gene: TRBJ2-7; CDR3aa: CASRGTGRHEQYF; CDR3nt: TGTGCCAGCAGGGGGACAGGGCGGCACGAGCAGTACTTC
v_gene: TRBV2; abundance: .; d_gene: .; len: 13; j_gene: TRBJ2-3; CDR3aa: CASSPIGTDTQYF; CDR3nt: TGTGCCAGCAGTCCAATAGGGACAGATACGCAGTATTTT
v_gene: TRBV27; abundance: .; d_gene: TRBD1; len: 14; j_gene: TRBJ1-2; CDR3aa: CASRGTGGNYGYTF; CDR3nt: TGTGCCAGCAGGGGGACAGGGGGCAACTATGGCTACACCTTC
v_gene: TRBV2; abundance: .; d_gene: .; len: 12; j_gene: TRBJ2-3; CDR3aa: CASSKTADTQYF; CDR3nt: TGTGCCAGCAGTAAGACAGCAGATACGCAGTATTTT
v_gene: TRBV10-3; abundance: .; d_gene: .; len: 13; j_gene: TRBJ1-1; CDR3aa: CAISPSGGTEAFF; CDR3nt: TGTGCCATCAGTCCGTCCGGGGGAACTGAAGCTTTCTTT
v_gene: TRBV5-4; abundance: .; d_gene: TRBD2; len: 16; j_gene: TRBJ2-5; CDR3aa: CASSQPGLAGQETQYF; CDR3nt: TGTGCCAGCAGCCAACCGGGACTAGCGGGACAAGAGACCCAGTACTTC
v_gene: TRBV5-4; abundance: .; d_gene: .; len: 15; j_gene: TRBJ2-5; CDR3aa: CASSQDLARQETQYF; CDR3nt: TGCGCCAGCAGCCAAGATTTGGCCAGGCAAGAGACCCAGTACTTC